The entry below describes one T cell receptor (beta chain). Measured with immunoSEQ multiplex PCR; TCRdb has only the in-frame clones, and not every one. The profile shows hundreds of thousands of clones, roughly nine tenths of them singletons. This specimen belongs to a study of blood T cell repertoires in COVID-19. The CDR3 length is 14 residues. The germline V gene encodes CDR1 MDHEN and CDR2 SYDVKM. The V gene lost 3 bases and the J gene lost 4 bases, with 12 bases spanning the gap. The chain links TRBV28 to TRBJ1-2; possibly TRBD1 for D (5 bases). The receptor was isolated from a man aged 18 to 30 who had recovered from COVID-19. The specimen sequenced was PBMCs or T cells enriched from blood (not recorded which). The CDR3 protein is CASSLGRGSYGYTF. The CDR3 DNA is TGTGCCAGCAGTTTGGGGCGGGGGAGCTATGGCTACACCTTC.